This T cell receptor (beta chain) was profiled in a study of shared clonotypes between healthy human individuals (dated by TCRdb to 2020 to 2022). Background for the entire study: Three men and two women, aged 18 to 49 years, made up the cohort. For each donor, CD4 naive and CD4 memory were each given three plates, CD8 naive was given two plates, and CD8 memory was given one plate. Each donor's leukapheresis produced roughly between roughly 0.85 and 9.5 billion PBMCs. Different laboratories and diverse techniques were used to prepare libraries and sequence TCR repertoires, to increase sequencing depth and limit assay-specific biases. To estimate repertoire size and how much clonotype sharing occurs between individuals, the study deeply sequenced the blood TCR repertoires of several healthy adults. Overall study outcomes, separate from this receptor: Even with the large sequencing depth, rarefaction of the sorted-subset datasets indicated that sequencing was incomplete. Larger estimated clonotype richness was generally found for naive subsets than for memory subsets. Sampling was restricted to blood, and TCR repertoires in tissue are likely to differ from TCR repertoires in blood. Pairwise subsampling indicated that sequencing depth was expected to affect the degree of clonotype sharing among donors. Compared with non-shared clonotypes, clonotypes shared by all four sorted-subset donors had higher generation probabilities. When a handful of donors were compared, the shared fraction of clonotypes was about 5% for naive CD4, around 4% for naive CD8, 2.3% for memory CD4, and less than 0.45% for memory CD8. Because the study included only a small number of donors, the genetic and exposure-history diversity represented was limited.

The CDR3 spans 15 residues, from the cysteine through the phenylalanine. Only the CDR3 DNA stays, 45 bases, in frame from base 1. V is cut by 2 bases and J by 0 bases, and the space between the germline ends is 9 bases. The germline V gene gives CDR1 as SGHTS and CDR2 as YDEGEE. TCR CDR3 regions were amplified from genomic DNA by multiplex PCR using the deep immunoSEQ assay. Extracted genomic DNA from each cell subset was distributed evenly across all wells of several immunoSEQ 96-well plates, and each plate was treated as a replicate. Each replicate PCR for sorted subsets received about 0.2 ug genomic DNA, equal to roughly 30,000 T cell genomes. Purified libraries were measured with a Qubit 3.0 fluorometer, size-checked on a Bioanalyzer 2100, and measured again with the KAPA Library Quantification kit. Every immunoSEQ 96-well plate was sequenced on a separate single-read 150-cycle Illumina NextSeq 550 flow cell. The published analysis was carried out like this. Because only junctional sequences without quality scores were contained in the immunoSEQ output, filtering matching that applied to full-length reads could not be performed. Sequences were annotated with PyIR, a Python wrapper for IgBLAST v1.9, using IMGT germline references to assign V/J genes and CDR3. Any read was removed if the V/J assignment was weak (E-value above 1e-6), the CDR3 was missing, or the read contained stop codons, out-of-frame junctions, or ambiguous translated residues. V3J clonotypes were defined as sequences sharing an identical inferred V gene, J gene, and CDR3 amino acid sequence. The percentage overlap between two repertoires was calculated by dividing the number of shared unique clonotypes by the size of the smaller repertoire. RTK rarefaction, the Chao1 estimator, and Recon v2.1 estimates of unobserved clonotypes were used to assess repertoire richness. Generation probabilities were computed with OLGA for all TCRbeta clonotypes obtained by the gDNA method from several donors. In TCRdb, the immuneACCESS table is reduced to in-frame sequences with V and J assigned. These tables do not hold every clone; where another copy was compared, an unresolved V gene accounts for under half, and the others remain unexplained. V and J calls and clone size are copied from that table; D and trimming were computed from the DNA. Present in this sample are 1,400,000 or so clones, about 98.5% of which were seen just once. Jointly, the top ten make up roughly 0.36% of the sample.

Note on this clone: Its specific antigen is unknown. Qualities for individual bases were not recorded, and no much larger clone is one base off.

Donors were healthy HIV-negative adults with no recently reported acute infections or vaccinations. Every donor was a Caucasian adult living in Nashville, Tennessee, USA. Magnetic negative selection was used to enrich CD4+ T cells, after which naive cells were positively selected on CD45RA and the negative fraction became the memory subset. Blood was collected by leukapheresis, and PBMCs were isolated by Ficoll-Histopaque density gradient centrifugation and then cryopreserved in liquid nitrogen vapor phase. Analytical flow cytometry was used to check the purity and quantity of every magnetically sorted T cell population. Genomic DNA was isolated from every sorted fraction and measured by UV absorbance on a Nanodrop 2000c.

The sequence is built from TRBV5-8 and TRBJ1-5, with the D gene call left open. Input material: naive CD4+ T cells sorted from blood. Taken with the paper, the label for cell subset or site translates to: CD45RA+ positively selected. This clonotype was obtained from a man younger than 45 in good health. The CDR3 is CASSFGDYSNQPQHF. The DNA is TGTGCCAGCAGCTTTGGGGATTATAGCAATCAGCCCCAGCATTTT.